This T cell receptor (beta chain) was identified during a study of T cells in tuberculosis. Profiling relied on immunoSEQ multiplex PCR, and the TCRdb table lists in-frame clones only, not all of them. The data show 25,000 to 35,000 clones, 94% seen once. Germline V gene sequence: CDR1 SGHNT, CDR2 YYREEE (reference sequence). CDR3 length: 15 residues. V shed 4 bases and J shed 1 base, with 13 bases lying between them. Specimen: PBMCs. This chain uses TRBV5-4 with TRBJ2-3, with D maybe TRBD2 (5 bases). This receptor was identified in a donor between 10 and 35 years old with latent tuberculosis or without tuberculosis infection. Written as DNA, the CDR3 is TGTGCCAGCAGCATCCGACTATACGGCACAGATACGCAGTATTTT. Protein product: CASSIRLYGTDTQYF.